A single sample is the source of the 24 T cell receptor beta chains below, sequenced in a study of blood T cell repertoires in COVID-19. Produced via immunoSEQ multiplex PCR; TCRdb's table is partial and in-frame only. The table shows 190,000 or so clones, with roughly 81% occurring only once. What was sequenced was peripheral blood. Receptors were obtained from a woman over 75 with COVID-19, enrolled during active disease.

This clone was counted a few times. The CDR3 reads CANARQGDGSGAQHF. The CDR3 coding sequence is TGTGCCAACGCTAGACAGGGGGATGGGTCCGGAGCCCAGCATTTT. The chain recombines TRBV19 with TRBJ1-5; 9 nucleotides line up with TRBD1. CDR3 length equals 15 residues. Trimming removed 10 bases from V and 11 bases from J; junction bases left unmatched: 18. Germline V lookup: CDR1 LNHDA, CDR2 SQIVND (reference sequence). The full variable domain, in which reference TRBV19 and TRBJ1-5 provide the parts outside the CDR3, is DGGITQSPKYLFRKEGQNVTLSCEQNLNHDAMYWYRQDPGQGLRLIYYSQIVNDFQKGDIAEGYSVSREKKESFPLTVTSAQKNPTAFYLCANARQGDGSGAQHFGDGTRLSIL.

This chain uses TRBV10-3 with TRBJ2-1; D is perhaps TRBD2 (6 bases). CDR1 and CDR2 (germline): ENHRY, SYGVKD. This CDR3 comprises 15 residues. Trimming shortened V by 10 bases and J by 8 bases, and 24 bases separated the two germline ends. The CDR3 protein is CATSGLNSAPHEQFF. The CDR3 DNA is TGTGCCACCTCGGGACTCAATTCCGCCCCCCATGAGCAGTTCTTC.

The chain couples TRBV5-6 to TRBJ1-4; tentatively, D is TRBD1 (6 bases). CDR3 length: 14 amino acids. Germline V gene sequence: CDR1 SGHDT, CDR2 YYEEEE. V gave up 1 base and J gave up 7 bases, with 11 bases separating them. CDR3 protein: CASSLKGQGEKLFF. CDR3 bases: TGTGCCAGCAGCTTGAAGGGACAAGGTGAAAAACTGTTTTTT.

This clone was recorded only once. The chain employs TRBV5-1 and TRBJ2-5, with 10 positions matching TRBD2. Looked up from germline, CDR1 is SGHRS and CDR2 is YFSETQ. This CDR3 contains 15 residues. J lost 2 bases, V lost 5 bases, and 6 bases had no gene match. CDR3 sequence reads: CASRWTSGYQETQYF. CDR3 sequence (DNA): TGCGCCAGCAGGTGGACTAGCGGTTATCAAGAGACCCAGTACTTC.

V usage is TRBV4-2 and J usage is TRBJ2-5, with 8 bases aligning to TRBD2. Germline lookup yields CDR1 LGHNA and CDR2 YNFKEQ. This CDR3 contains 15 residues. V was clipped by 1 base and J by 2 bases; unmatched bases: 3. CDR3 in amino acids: CASSQVAGRQETQYF. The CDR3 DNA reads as TGTGCCAGCAGCCAAGTAGCGGGGAGGCAAGAGACCCAGTACTTC.

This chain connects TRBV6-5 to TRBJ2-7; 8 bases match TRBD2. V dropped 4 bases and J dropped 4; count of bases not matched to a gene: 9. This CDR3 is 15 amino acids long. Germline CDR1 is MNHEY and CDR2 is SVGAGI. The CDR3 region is CASSSQRETPYEQYF. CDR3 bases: TGTGCCAGCAGTTCTCAGCGGGAGACCCCGTACGAGCAGTACTTC.

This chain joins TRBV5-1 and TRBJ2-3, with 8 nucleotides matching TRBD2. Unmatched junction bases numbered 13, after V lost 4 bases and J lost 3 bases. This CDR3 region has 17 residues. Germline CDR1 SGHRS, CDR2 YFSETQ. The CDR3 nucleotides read TGCGCCAGCAGCCCTGGGAGGAGCGGGAGTATTACAGATACGCAGTATTTT. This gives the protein CASSPGRSGSITDTQYF.

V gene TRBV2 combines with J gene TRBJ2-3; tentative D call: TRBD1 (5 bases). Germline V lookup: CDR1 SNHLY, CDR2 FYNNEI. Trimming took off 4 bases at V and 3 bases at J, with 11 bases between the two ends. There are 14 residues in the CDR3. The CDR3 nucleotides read TGTGCCAGCAGTGCGGTCAGGGAAACAGATACGCAGTATTTT. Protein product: CASSAVRETDTQYF.

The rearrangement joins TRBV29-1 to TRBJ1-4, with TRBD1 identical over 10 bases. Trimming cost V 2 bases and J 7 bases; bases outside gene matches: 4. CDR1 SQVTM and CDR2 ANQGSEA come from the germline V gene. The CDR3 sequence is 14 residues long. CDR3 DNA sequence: TGCAGCGTTGAACGGACAGGGGGTGGTGAAAAACTGTTTTTT. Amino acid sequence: CSVERTGGGEKLFF.

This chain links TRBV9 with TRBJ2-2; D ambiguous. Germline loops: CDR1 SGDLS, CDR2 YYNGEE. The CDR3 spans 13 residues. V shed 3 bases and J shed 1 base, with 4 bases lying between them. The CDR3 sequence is CASSAGNTGELFF. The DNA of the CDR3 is TGTGCCAGCAGCGCCGGGAACACCGGGGAGCTGTTTTTT.

The CDR3 DNA reads as TGTGCCAGCAGTTTGGGTGGGACAGGGGGCTTGGAGCAGTACTTC. It yields the protein CASSLGGTGGLEQYF. The rearrangement joins TRBV27 to TRBJ2-7, with 12 bases matching TRBD1. CDR1 and CDR2 from the germline V gene are MNHEY and SMNVEV (reference sequence). The CDR3 covers 15 residues. V was pared by 3 bases and J by 7 bases, with 7 bases of the junction left unmatched.

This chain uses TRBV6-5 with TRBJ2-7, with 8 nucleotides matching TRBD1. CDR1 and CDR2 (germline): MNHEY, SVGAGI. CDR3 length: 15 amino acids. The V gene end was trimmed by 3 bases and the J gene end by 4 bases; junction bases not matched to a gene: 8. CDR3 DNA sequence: TGTGCCAGCAGTTATTTTCCAGGACAGGGATACGAGCAGTACTTC. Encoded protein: CASSYFPGQGYEQYF.

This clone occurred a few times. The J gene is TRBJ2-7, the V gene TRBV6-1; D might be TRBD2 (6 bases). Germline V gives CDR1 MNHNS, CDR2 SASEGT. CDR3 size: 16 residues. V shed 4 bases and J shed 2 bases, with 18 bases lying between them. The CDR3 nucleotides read TGTGCCAGCAGTGCGGAGACATCCCGGAGGGCCTACGAGCAGTACTTC. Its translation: CASSAETSRRAYEQYF.

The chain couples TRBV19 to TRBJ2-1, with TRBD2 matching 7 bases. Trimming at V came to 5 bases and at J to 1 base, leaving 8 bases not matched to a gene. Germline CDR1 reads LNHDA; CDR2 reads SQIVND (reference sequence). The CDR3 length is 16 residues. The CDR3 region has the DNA TGTGCCAGTAGTCCCGTGGGGGGGGGTTCCTACAATGAGCAGTTCTTC. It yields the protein CASSPVGGGSYNEQFF.

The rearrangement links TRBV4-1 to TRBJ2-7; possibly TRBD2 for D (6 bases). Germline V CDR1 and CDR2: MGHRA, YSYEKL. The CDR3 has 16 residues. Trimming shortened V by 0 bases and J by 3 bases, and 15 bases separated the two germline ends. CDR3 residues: CASSQEWDSLGYEQYF. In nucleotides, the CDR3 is TGCGCCAGCAGCCAAGAATGGGACTCGCTGGGCTACGAGCAGTACTTC.

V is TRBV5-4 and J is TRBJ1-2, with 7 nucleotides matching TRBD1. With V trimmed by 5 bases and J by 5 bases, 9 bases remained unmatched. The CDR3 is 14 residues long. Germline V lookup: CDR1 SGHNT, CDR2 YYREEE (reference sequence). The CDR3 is CASRIDRADYGYTF. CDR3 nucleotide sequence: TGTGCCAGCAGGATCGACAGGGCGGATTATGGCTACACCTTC.

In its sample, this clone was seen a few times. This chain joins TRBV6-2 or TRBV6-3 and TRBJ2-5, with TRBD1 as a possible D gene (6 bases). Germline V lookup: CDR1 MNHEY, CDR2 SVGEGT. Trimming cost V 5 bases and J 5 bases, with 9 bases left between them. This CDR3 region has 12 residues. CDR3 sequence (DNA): TGTGCCAGCAGTAAAACAGGGGAGACCCAGTACTTC. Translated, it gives CASSKTGETQYF.

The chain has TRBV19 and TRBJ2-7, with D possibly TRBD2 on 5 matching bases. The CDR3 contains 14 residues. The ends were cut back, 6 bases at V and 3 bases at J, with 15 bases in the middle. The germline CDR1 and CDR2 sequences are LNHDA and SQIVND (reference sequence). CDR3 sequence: CASSRGPRGYEQYF. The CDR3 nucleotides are TGTGCCAGTAGCAGAGGCCCCCGGGGCTACGAGCAGTACTTC.

The CDR3 region is CASSLGGERQETQYF. The CDR3, as DNA: TGTGCCAGCAGCTTGGGGGGGGAACGCCAAGAGACCCAGTACTTC. The chain is built from TRBV5-5 and TRBJ2-5; tentatively, D is TRBD2 (6 bases). The CDR3 runs to 15 residues. Trimming cost V 0 bases and J 1 base, with 10 bases left between them. Germline V gene lookup returns CDR1 SGHKS and CDR2 YYEKEE (reference sequence).

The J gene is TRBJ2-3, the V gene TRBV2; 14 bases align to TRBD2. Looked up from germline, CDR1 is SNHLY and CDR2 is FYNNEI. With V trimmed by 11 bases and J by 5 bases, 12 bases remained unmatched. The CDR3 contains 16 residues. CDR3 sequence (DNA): TGTGCCGGCGGGACTAGCGGGAGAGGGGCCAGAGATACGCAGTATTTT. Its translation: CAGGTSGRGARDTQYF.

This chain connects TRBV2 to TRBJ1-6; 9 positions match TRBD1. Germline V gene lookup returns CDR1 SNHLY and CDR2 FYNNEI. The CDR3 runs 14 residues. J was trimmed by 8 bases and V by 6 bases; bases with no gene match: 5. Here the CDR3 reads CASSGTGYDSPLHF. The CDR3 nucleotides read TGTGCCAGCAGCGGGACAGGGTACGATTCACCCCTCCACTTT.

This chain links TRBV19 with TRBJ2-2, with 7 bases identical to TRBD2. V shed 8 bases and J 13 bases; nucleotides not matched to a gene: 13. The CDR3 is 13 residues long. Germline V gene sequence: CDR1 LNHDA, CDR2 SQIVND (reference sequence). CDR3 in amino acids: CASRQLAAGRLFF. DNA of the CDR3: TGTGCCAGTCGACAGCTAGCGGCAGGGCGGCTGTTTTTT.

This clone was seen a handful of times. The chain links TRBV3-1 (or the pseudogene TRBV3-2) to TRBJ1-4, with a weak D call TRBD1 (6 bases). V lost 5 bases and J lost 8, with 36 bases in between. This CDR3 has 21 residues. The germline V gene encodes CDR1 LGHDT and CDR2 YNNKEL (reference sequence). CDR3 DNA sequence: TGTGCCAGCAGCTCCGCCTACATCTCCCGGGCCAGGGGACGGTCTAGGGAAAAACTGTTTTTT. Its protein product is CASSSAYISRARGRSREKLFF.

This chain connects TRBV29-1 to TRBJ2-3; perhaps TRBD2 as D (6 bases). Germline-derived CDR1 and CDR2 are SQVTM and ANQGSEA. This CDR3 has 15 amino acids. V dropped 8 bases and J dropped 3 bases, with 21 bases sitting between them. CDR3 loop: CSSSQSGVTTDTQYF. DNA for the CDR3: TGCAGCTCATCTCAATCGGGAGTCACTACAGATACGCAGTATTTT.